The entry below gives a single T cell receptor beta chain sequence along with its context. Sequenced by immunoSEQ multiplex PCR; TCRdb stores in-frame clones only, minus some. Here the sample spans about 130,000 clones, around 92% being singletons. The data were obtained in a study of control samples from healthy donors and cancer patients. Trimming removed 0 bases from V and 6 bases from J; junction bases left unmatched: 5. The CDR3 length is 15 residues. Germline values: CDR1 SGHDT, CDR2 YYEEEE. This rearrangement joins TRBV5-6 to TRBJ1-4; 7 bases line up with TRBD1. The receptor comes from a woman between 50 and 59 years old in good health. Sequencing input: blood. In DNA form, the CDR3 reads TGTGCCAGCAGCTTGGGACAGGGCTGGCATGAAAAACTGTTTTTT. Translated: CASSLGQGWHEKLFF.